Listed here is a single T cell receptor beta chain. The CDR3 has 17 residues. Trimming at V came to 5 bases and at J to 4 bases, leaving 14 bases not matched to a gene. CDR1 is SGHVS and CDR2 is FNYEAQ in the germline V gene. The data were produced by immunoSEQ multiplex PCR, yet TCRdb's version contains in-frame clones alone and is incomplete. Of 90,000 or so clones listed, 81% were seen once; the top ten hold roughly 2%. This sample was taken from a study of glioma-infiltrating T cells after dendritic cell vaccination. Indicated time point: after dendritic cell vaccination, including at tumor progression/relapse.

This chain links TRBV7-6 with TRBJ2-3; 8 bases agree with TRBD2. The receptor comes from a human donor with glioblastoma. The sequencing used blood, collected after dendritic cell vaccination. The CDR3 sequence: CASSPWLTGGPADTQYF. Here the CDR3 DNA reads TGTGCCAGCAGCCCCTGGTTGACGGGAGGGCCCGCAGATACGCAGTATTTT.